Listed below are T cell receptor beta chains from one sample, sequenced in a study of T-cell reconstitution after alpha-beta-depleted transplantation in children. One entry per CDR3 protein results from TCRdb running MiXCR on the PCR reads. The table shows about 610,000 distinct CDR3 sequences, with approximately 10% occurring only once. Sequencing was performed on PBMCs from the stem cell graft donor, taken from the stem cell graft. The receptors were gathered from a human donor who donated a stem cell graft to a child with acute myeloid leukemia. The CDR3 runs from the conserved cysteine through the conserved F or W. A D gene is named only where the DNA matches it firmly. A row's size may be missing; if present it is once, few, many or a size class.

v_gene: TRBV7-2; j_gene: TRBJ2-7; d_gene: TRBD2; abundance: NA; CDR3aa: CASSSIREGEQYF; CDR3nt: TGTGCCAGCAGCTCGATAAGGGAGGGAGAGCAGTACTTC
v_gene: TRBV6-5; j_gene: TRBJ1-1; d_gene: NA; abundance: NA; CDR3aa: CASRRPLGNMNTEAFF; CDR3nt: TGTGCCAGCAGGCGACCCCTTGGTAACATGAACACTGAAGCTTTCTTT
v_gene: TRBV6-5; j_gene: TRBJ2-3; d_gene: NA; abundance: many; CDR3aa: CASRAGQGRTDTQYF; CDR3nt: TGTGCCAGCAGGGCGGGTCAGGGGAGAACAGATACGCAGTATTTT
v_gene: TRBV20-1; j_gene: TRBJ1-5; d_gene: NA; abundance: many; CDR3aa: CSARESGNQPQHF; CDR3nt: TGCAGTGCTAGAGAGAGTGGCAATCAGCCCCAGCATTTT
v_gene: TRBV6-1; j_gene: TRBJ2-5; d_gene: TRBD2; abundance: NA; CDR3aa: CASSQDSGRVGETQYF; CDR3nt: TGTGCCAGCAGTCAAGATAGCGGGAGGGTTGGAGAGACCCAGTACTTC
v_gene: TRBV6-6; j_gene: TRBJ1-2; d_gene: NA; abundance: NA; CDR3aa: CASTDPPYGYTF; CDR3nt: TGTGCCAGCACCGATCCACCCTATGGCTACACCTTC
v_gene: TRBV27; j_gene: TRBJ2-1; d_gene: TRBD2; abundance: NA; CDR3aa: CASFYGGGGAYNEQFF; CDR3nt: TGTGCCAGCTTTTATGGGGGGGGTGGAGCTTACAATGAGCAGTTCTTC
v_gene: TRBV7-2; j_gene: TRBJ1-4; d_gene: NA; abundance: NA; CDR3aa: CASSLGLRSSEKLFF; CDR3nt: TGTGCCAGCAGCTTAGGTTTAAGGAGCAGTGAAAAACTGTTTTTT
v_gene: TRBV10-3; j_gene: TRBJ2-1; d_gene: NA; abundance: many; CDR3aa: CAIRGTSSYNEQFF; CDR3nt: TGTGCCATCAGGGGGACATCTTCCTACAATGAGCAGTTCTTC
v_gene: TRBV12-3/TRBV12-4; j_gene: TRBJ1-5; d_gene: TRBD1; abundance: NA; CDR3aa: CASSLTGVLGQPQHF; CDR3nt: TGTGCCAGCAGTCTTACAGGGGTACTCGGTCAGCCCCAGCATTTT
v_gene: TRBV28; j_gene: TRBJ1-4; d_gene: NA; abundance: few; CDR3aa: CASSFTPGTSNEKLFF; CDR3nt: TGTGCCAGCAGTTTTACCCCCGGCACATCGAATGAAAAACTGTTTTTT
v_gene: TRBV5-5; j_gene: TRBJ1-5; d_gene: NA; abundance: few; CDR3aa: CASSPRRGKGQPQHF; CDR3nt: TGTGCCAGCAGCCCCCGAAGAGGGAAAGGGCAGCCCCAGCATTTT
v_gene: TRBV5-1; j_gene: TRBJ2-3; d_gene: TRBD2; abundance: NA; CDR3aa: CASSLAGSGGPNTQYF; CDR3nt: TGCGCCAGCAGCTTGGCGGGTAGCGGGGGGCCCAATACGCAGTATTTT
v_gene: TRBV7-2; j_gene: TRBJ2-1; d_gene: TRBD2; abundance: few; CDR3aa: CASSQTSGSFHEQFF; CDR3nt: TGTGCCAGCAGTCAGACTAGCGGGAGTTTCCATGAGCAGTTCTTC
v_gene: TRBV7-9; j_gene: TRBJ2-3; d_gene: NA; abundance: NA; CDR3aa: CASSLLKGGTDTQYF; CDR3nt: TGTGCCAGCAGCTTACTCAAAGGGGGCACAGATACGCAGTATTTT
v_gene: TRBV7-2; j_gene: TRBJ1-4; d_gene: NA; abundance: NA; CDR3aa: CASSRRRFATNEKLFF; CDR3nt: TGTGCCAGCAGCCGTCGACGGTTCGCAACTAATGAAAAACTGTTTTTT
v_gene: TRBV6-1; j_gene: TRBJ1-2; d_gene: TRBD1; abundance: NA; CDR3aa: CASLSPRDRGIPNYGYTF; CDR3nt: TGTGCCAGCCTAAGCCCCCGGGACAGGGGAATTCCGAACTATGGCTACACCTTC
v_gene: TRBV18; j_gene: TRBJ2-1; d_gene: TRBD1; abundance: NA; CDR3aa: CASSPPGRGTNEQFF; CDR3nt: TGTGCCAGCTCACCACCGGGCAGGGGGACCAATGAGCAGTTCTTC
v_gene: TRBV5-1; j_gene: TRBJ2-7; d_gene: NA; abundance: NA; CDR3aa: CASSFGGQYYEQYF; CDR3nt: TGCGCCAGCAGCTTTGGCGGACAATACTACGAGCAGTACTTC
v_gene: TRBV29-1; j_gene: TRBJ1-2; d_gene: TRBD1; abundance: NA; CDR3aa: CSVRDRDRDSGGYTF; CDR3nt: TGCAGCGTCCGTGACCGGGACAGGGATAGTGGTGGCTACACCTTC
v_gene: TRBV29-1; j_gene: TRBJ2-3; d_gene: NA; abundance: many; CDR3aa: CSVESGTDTQYF; CDR3nt: TGCAGCGTTGAGAGCGGGACAGATACGCAGTATTTT
v_gene: TRBV29-1; j_gene: TRBJ2-5; d_gene: TRBD1; abundance: few; CDR3aa: CSVTGGGETQYF; CDR3nt: TGCAGCGTCACAGGGGGCGGAGAGACCCAGTACTTC
v_gene: TRBV5-1; j_gene: TRBJ2-4; d_gene: NA; abundance: few; CDR3aa: CASSPSEGSIKNIQYF; CDR3nt: TGCGCCAGCAGCCCCTCGGAGGGCTCTATCAAAAACATTCAGTACTTC
v_gene: TRBV11-2; j_gene: TRBJ2-7; d_gene: NA; abundance: NA; CDR3aa: CASSPLASGPSEQYF; CDR3nt: TGTGCCAGCAGCCCACTAGCCTCGGGGCCGAGTGAGCAGTACTTC
v_gene: TRBV2; j_gene: TRBJ2-1; d_gene: TRBD2; abundance: NA; CDR3aa: CASCGTSVYNEQFF; CDR3nt: TGTGCCAGCTGCGGGACTAGCGTCTACAATGAGCAGTTCTTC
v_gene: TRBV29-1; j_gene: TRBJ2-3; d_gene: NA; abundance: many; CDR3aa: CSGDRGADTQYF; CDR3nt: TGCAGCGGTGACCGGGGGGCGGATACGCAGTATTTT
v_gene: TRBV7-9; j_gene: TRBJ2-3; d_gene: TRBD2; abundance: few; CDR3aa: CASSSRTSGTSTDTQYF; CDR3nt: TGTGCCAGCAGCTCCAGGACTAGCGGTACTAGCACAGATACGCAGTATTTT
v_gene: TRBV4-2; j_gene: TRBJ2-7; d_gene: NA; abundance: many; CDR3aa: CASSQLPDREVKYEQYF; CDR3nt: TGTGCCAGCAGCCAACTACCTGACAGGGAGGTTAAGTACGAGCAGTACTTC
v_gene: TRBV7-2; j_gene: TRBJ2-1; d_gene: TRBD2; abundance: few; CDR3aa: CASSSPSGGSYNEQFF; CDR3nt: TGTGCCAGCAGCTCCCCGTCGGGGGGCTCCTACAATGAGCAGTTCTTC
v_gene: TRBV4-3; j_gene: TRBJ2-2; d_gene: TRBD2; abundance: NA; CDR3aa: CASSQDRGRTGELFF; CDR3nt: TGCGCCAGCAGCCAAGATCGCGGGAGAACCGGGGAGCTGTTTTTT
v_gene: TRBV12-3/TRBV12-4; j_gene: TRBJ2-5; d_gene: NA; abundance: NA; CDR3aa: CASTEAFRETQYF; CDR3nt: TGTGCCAGCACGGAGGCTTTCCGGGAGACCCAGTACTTC
v_gene: TRBV12-3/TRBV12-4; j_gene: TRBJ2-2; d_gene: TRBD2; abundance: many; CDR3aa: CASSLTAGVLGTGELFF; CDR3nt: TGTGCCAGCAGTTTAACGGCGGGAGTTCTGGGCACCGGGGAGCTGTTTTTT
v_gene: TRBV12-3/TRBV12-4; j_gene: TRBJ1-5; d_gene: NA; abundance: few; CDR3aa: CASSKQGGNQPQHF; CDR3nt: TGTGCCAGCAGCAAACAGGGTGGCAATCAGCCCCAGCATTTT
v_gene: TRBV5-6; j_gene: TRBJ2-6; d_gene: NA; abundance: NA; CDR3aa: CASSSTGRSGANVLTF; CDR3nt: TGTGCCAGCAGCTCGACAGGTAGATCTGGGGCCAACGTCCTGACTTTC
v_gene: TRBV7-2; j_gene: TRBJ2-2; d_gene: NA; abundance: few; CDR3aa: CASSSVGTLNTGELFF; CDR3nt: TGTGCCAGCAGCTCGGTGGGGACTCTTAACACCGGGGAGCTGTTTTTT